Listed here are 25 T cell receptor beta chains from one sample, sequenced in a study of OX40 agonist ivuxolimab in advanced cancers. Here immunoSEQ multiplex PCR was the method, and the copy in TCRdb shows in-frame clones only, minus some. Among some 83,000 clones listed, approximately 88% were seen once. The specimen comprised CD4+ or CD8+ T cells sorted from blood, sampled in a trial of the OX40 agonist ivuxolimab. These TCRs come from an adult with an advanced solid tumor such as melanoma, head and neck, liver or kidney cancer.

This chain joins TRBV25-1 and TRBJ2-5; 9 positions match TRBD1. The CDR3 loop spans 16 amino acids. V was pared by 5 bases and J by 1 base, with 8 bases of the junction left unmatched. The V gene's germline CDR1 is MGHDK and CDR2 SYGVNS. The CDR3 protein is CASSFPGQGFQETQYF. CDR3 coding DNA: TGTGCCAGCAGTTTCCCGGGACAGGGATTCCAAGAGACCCAGTACTTC.

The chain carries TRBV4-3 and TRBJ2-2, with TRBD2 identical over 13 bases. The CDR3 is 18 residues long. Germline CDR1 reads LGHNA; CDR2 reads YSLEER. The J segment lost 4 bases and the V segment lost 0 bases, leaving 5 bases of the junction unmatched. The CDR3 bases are TGCGCCAGCAGCCAAGATCCAGGGACTAGCGGGACCACCGGGGAGCTGTTTTTT. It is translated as CASSQDPGTSGTTGELFF.

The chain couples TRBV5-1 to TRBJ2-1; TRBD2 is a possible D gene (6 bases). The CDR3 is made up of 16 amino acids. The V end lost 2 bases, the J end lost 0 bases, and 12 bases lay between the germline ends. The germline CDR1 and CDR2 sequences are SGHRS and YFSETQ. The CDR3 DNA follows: TGCGCCAGCAGCTTCCATTACGGGAGCTCCTACAATGAGCAGTTCTTC. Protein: CASSFHYGSSYNEQFF.

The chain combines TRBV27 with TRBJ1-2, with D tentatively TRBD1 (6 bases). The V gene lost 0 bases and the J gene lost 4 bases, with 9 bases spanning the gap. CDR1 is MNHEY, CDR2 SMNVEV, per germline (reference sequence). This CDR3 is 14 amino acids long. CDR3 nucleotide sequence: TGTGCCAGCAGTTTATCGGGGACACGCTATGGCTACACCTTC. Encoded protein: CASSLSGTRYGYTF.

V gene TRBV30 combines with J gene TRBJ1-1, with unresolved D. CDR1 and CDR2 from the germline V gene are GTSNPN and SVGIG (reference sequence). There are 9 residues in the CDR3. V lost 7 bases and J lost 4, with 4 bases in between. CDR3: CALGTEAFF. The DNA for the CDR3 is TGTGCCTTAGGCACTGAAGCTTTCTTT. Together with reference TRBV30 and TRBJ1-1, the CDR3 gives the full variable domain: SQTIHQWPATLVQPVGSPLSLECTVEGTSNPNLYWYRQAAGRGLQLLFYSVGIGQISSEVPQNLSASRPQDRQFILSSKKLLLSDSGFYLCALGTEAFFGQGTRLTVV.

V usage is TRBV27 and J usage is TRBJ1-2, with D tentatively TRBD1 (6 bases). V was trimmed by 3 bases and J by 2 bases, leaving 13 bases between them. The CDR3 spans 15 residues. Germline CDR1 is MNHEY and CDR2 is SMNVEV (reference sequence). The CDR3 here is CASSLYPGANYGYTF. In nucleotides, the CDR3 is TGTGCCAGCAGTTTGTACCCGGGGGCAAACTATGGCTACACCTTC.

CDR3 nucleotide sequence: TGTGCCAGCAGGAAACAGGGGGCTAGCGGCTATGGCTACACCTTC. Translating it yields CASRKQGASGYGYTF. The V call is TRBV11-3, the J call TRBJ1-2, with 9 bases identical to TRBD1. With V trimmed by 6 bases and J by 4 bases, 9 bases remained unmatched. Germline V lookup: CDR1 SGHNT, CDR2 YENEEA. The CDR3 has 15 amino acids.

CDR3 bases: TGTGCCAGCTGTGGGAACAGGGGGTATAATTCACCCCTCCACTTT. Protein sequence: CASCGNRGYNSPLHF. V is TRBV5-6 and J is TRBJ1-6, with TRBD1 matching 8 bases. Germline loops: CDR1 SGHDT, CDR2 YYEEEE. This CDR3 is built from 15 residues. V lost 7 bases and J lost 4; bases outside the gene matches: 7.

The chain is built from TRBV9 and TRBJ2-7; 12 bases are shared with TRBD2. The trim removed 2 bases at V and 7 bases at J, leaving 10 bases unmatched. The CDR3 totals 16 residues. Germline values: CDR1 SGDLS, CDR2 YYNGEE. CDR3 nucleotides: TGTGCCAGCAGCGTCGAGACTAGCGGGGGCCCCTTTGAGCAGTACTTC. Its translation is CASSVETSGGPFEQYF. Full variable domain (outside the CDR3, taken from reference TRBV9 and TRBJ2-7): DSGVTQTPKHLITATGQRVTLRCSPRSGDLSVYWYQQSLDQGLQFLIQYYNGEERAKGNILERFSAQQFPDLHSELNLSSLELGDSALYFCASSVETSGGPFEQYFGPGTRLTVT.

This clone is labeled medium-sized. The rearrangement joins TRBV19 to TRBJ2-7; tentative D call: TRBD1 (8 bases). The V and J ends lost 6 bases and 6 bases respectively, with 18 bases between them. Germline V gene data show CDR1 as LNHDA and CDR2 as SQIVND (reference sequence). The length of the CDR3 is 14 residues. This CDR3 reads CASSHRGGIVEQYF. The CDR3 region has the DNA TGTGCCAGTAGCCACAGGGGGGGTATCGTCGAGCAGTACTTC.

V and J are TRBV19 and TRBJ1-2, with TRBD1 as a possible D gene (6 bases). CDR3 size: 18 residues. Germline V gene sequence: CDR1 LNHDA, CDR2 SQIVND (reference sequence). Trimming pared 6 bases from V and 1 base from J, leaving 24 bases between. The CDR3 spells CASRGAQGRDINNYGYTF. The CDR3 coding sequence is TGTGCCAGTAGAGGGGCACAGGGCCGGGACATTAATAACTATGGCTACACCTTC.

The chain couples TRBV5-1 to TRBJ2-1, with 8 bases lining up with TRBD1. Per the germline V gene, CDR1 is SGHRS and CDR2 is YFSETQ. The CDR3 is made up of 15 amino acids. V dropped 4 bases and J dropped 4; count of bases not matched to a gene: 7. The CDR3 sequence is CASSLDRVGYNEQFF. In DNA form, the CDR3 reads TGCGCCAGCAGCCTGGACAGGGTCGGATACAATGAGCAGTTCTTC.

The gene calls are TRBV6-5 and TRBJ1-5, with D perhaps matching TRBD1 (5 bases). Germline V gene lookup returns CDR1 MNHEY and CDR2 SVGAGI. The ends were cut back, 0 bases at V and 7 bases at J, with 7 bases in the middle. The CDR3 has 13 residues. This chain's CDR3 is CASSYSWGQPQHF. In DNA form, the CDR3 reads TGTGCCAGCAGTTACTCATGGGGGCAGCCCCAGCATTTT.

In nucleotides, the CDR3 is TGTGCCAGCAGTTACCGGAGCGAGCAGTACTTC. It encodes CASSYRSEQYF. The chain recombines TRBV6-5 with TRBJ2-7, with D unclear. V gave up 2 bases and J gave up 6 bases, with 5 bases separating them. There are 11 residues in the CDR3. CDR1 is MNHEY, CDR2 SVGAGI, per germline.

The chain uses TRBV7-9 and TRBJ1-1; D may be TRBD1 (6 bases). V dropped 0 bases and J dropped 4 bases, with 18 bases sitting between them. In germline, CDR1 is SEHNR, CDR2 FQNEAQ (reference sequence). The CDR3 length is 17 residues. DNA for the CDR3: TGTGCCAGCAGCTTAGCGTTGACCCGAGAGGGGGGCACTGAAGCTTTCTTT. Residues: CASSLALTREGGTEAFF.

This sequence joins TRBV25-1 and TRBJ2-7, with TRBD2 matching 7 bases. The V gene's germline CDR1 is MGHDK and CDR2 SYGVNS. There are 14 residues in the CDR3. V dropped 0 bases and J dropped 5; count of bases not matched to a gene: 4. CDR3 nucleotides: TGTGCCAGCAGTGAATATGGGGGGGAAAACGAGCAGTACTTC. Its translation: CASSEYGGENEQYF.

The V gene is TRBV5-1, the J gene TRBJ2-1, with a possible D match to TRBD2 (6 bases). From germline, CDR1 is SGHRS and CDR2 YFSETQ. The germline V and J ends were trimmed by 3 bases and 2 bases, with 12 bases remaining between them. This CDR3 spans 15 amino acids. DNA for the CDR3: TGCGCCAGCAGCTCGGGCGGGACGGCCTACAATGAGCAGTTCTTC. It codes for CASSSGGTAYNEQFF.

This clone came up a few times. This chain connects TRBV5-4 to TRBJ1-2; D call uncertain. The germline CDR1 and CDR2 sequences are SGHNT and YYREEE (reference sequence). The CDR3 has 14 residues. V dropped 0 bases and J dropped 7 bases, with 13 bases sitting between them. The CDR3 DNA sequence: TGTGCCAGCAGCTTGGGGCAGCCCAGGAGTGGCTACACCTTC. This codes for CASSLGQPRSGYTF.

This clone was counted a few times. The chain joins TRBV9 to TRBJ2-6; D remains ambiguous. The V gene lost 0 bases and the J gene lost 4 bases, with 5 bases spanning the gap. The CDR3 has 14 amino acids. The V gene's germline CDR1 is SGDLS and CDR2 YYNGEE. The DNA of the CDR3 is TGTGCCAGCAGCGTAGCAGGCGGGGCCAACGTCCTGACTTTC. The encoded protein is CASSVAGGANVLTF.

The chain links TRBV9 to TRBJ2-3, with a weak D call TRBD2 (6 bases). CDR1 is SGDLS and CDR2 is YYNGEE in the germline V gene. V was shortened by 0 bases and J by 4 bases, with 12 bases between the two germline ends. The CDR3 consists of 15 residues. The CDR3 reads CASSVGASVSDTQYF. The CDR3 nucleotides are TGTGCCAGCAGCGTAGGCGCTAGCGTTTCAGATACGCAGTATTTT. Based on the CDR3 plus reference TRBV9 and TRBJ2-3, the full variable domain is DSGVTQTPKHLITATGQRVTLRCSPRSGDLSVYWYQQSLDQGLQFLIQYYNGEERAKGNILERFSAQQFPDLHSELNLSSLELGDSALYFCASSVGASVSDTQYFGPGTRLTVL.

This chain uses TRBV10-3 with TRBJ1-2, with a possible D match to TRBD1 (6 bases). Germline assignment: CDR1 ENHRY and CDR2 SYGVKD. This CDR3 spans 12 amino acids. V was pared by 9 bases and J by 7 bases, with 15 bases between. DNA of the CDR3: TGTGCCATGTATGGGGGCCAGGGTGGCTACACCTTC. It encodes CAMYGGQGGYTF.

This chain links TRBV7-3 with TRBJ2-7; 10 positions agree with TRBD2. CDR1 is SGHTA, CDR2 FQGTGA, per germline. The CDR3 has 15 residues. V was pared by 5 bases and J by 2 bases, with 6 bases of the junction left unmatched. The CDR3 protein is CASSPAGTSAYEQYF. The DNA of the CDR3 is TGTGCCAGCAGCCCTGCCGGGACTAGCGCCTACGAGCAGTACTTC.

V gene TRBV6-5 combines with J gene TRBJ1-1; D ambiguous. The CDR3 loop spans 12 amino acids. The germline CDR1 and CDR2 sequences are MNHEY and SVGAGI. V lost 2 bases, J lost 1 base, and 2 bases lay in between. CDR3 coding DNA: TGTGCCAGCAGTTACCGGAACACTGAAGCTTTCTTT. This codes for CASSYRNTEAFF.

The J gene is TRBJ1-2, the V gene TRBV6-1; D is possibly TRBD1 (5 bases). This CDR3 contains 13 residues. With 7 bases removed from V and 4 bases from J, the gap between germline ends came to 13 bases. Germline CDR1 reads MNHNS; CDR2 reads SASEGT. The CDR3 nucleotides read TGTGCCAGCACCTCCCAGGGTCCCTATGGCTACACCTTC. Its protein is CASTSQGPYGYTF.

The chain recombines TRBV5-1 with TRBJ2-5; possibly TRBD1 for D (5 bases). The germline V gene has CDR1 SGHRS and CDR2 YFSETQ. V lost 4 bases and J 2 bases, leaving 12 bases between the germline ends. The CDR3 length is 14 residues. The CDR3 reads CASSQWGLQETQYF. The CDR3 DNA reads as TGCGCCAGCAGCCAATGGGGCTTACAAGAGACCCAGTACTTC.